These 4 T cell receptor beta chains originate from one sample sequenced in a study of blood T cell repertoires in COVID-19. TCRdb keeps only in-frame clones here, not all; method: immunoSEQ multiplex PCR. The table shows fewer than 200,000 clones, with approximately 79% occurring only once. Sequenced material: peripheral blood. All receptors derive from an elderly woman with acute or convalescent COVID-19.

This clone was seen more than once but under ten times. The rearrangement links TRBV21-1 to TRBJ1-5; the table calls TRBD1, which could not be checked here. TRBV21-1 is an annotated pseudogene. This CDR3 contains 13 residues. DNA for the CDR3: TGTCCGGAGACAGGTTATAGCAATCAGCCCCAGCATTTT. Protein sequence: CPETGYSNQPQHF.

The CDR3 coding sequence is TGTGCCAGCAGTTTAGTGCTAGCGGGATCTACCGGGGAGCTGTTTTTT. As protein: CASSLVLAGSTGELFF. The chain uses TRBV28 and TRBJ2-2, with TRBD2 matching over 9 bases. This CDR3 comprises 16 residues. Germline lookup yields CDR1 MDHEN and CDR2 SYDVKM. Germline trimming cut 2 bases from V and 5 bases from J; bases unmatched to any gene: 6.

This clone has at least ten counts. V and J are TRBV20-1 and TRBJ1-5; a possible D gene is TRBD1 (6 bases). V was pared by 3 bases and J by 3 bases, with 15 bases between. The CDR3 runs 15 residues. Germline-derived CDR1 and CDR2 are DFQATT and SNEGSKA (reference sequence). The DNA of the CDR3 is TGCAGTGCTAGTAAAGGGGGGGTAGACAATCAGCCCCAGCATTTT. This translates into CSASKGGVDNQPQHF.

The rearrangement joins TRBV20-1 to TRBJ1-1, with D unresolved. Per germline, CDR1 DFQATT and CDR2 SNEGSKA (reference sequence). The CDR3 spans 10 residues. Trimming left V 7 bases short and J 7 bases short, with 10 bases between. The chain's CDR3 is CSVGGIEAFF. CDR3 DNA: TGCAGTGTAGGCGGGATTGAAGCTTTCTTT.